This entry lists 18 T cell receptor beta chains sequenced from one sample in a study of T-cell reconstitution after alpha-beta-depleted transplantation in children. This sample's TCRbeta library carried unique molecular identifier barcodes. From the PCR reads, TCRdb called clonotypes with MiXCR, one entry per CDR3 protein. The sample holds over 150,000 distinct CDR3 sequences, approximately 6.3% seen once. The material was PBMCs, obtained before TCRalphabeta/CD19-depleted stem cell transplant. The receptors stem from a boy under 10 years old with acute lymphoblastic leukemia, due to receive a stem cell transplant.

This clonotype was observed many times. The chain carries TRBV24-1 and TRBJ1-1; perhaps TRBD1 as D (5 bases). Germline CDR1 reads KGHDR; CDR2 reads SFDVKD. The V end lost 6 bases, the J end lost 1 base, and 11 bases lay between the germline ends. The CDR3 loop spans 14 amino acids. The CDR3 bases are TGTGCCACCAGTAGGGGTCTGGGGAACACTGAAGCTTTCTTT. Protein product: CATSRGLGNTEAFF.

There are a few counts of this clonotype. The chain joins TRBV29-1 to TRBJ2-5; D remains unclear. Trimming pared 3 bases from V and 3 bases from J, leaving 8 bases between. The length of the CDR3 is 12 residues. The germline V gene encodes CDR1 SQVTM and CDR2 ANQGSEA. This CDR3 is CSVDFAEETQYF. CDR3 coding DNA: TGCAGCGTTGATTTCGCGGAAGAGACCCAGTACTTC. Combining the CDR3 with reference TRBV29-1 and TRBJ2-5 gives the whole variable domain SAVISQKPSRDICQRGTSLTIQCQVDSQVTMMFWYRQQPGQSLTLIATANQGSEATYESGFVIDKFPISRPNLTFSTLTVSNMSPEDSSIYLCSVDFAEETQYFGPGTRLLVL.

This clonotype has ten or more counts. The V call is TRBV10-3, the J call TRBJ1-2, with a possible D match to TRBD1 (6 bases). The V end was cut by 7 bases, the J end by 6 bases, with 24 bases between. Germline values: CDR1 ENHRY, CDR2 SYGVKD. The CDR3 has 16 residues. Here the CDR3 DNA reads TGTGCCATCACCCAACCGGGGGCAGTTGGAATGGATGGCTACACCTTC. Translation gives CAITQPGAVGMDGYTF.

This clonotype was counted at least ten times. This chain connects TRBV20-1 to TRBJ2-1; 7 nucleotides align to TRBD1. The germline gives CDR1 DFQATT, CDR2 SNEGSKA (reference sequence). V lost 1 base to trimming and J lost 4 bases; unmatched junction nucleotides: 7. This CDR3 comprises 15 residues. CDR3 amino acids: CSARAPGQRYNEQFF. The CDR3 nucleotides are TGCAGTGCTAGAGCCCCGGGACAGAGATACAATGAGCAGTTCTTC.

This clonotype showed up just a few times. The chain links TRBV7-8 to TRBJ1-4; 7 bases fit TRBD1. V trimming: 5 bases; J trimming: 6 bases; junction bases outside the gene matches: 3. The CDR3 is 13 residues long. Germline loops: CDR1 SGHVS, CDR2 FQNEAQ. The CDR3: CASSVDRDEKLFF. Written as DNA, the CDR3 is TGTGCCAGCAGCGTCGACAGGGATGAAAAACTGTTTTTT. Full variable domain (missing parts from reference TRBV7-8 and TRBJ1-4): GAGVSQSPRYKVAKRGQDVALRCDPISGHVSLFWYQQALGQGPEFLTYFQNEAQLDKSGLPSDRFFAERPEGSVSTLKIQRTQQEDSAVYLCASSVDRDEKLFFGSGTQLSVL.

In this sample, this clonotype turned up many times. The chain employs TRBV2 and TRBJ1-2; D ambiguous. The CDR3 sequence is 14 residues long. CDR1 is SNHLY, CDR2 FYNNEI, per germline. V shed 6 bases and J shed 4 bases, with 15 bases lying between them. The CDR3 spells CASSAPQALYGYTF. CDR3 sequence (DNA): TGTGCCAGCAGCGCCCCCCAGGCCCTCTATGGCTACACCTTC.

This clonotype has at least ten counts. The germline gene is not matched at one end of the junction; a read error may be the cause. This chain joins TRBV12-3 or TRBV12-4 and TRBJ2-5; D ambiguous. The CDR3 is 13 residues long. The CDR3 DNA reads as TGTGCCAGCAGCTTAGCATCTCAAGAGACCCAGTACTTC. It is translated as CASSLASQETQYF.

This clonotype came up many times. The chain combines TRBV7-8 with TRBJ2-7, with 8 bases lining up with TRBD1. The CDR3 is 14 residues long. CDR1 and CDR2 (germline): SGHVS, FQNEAQ. Unmatched junction bases numbered 5, after V lost 5 bases and J lost 2 bases. The CDR3 DNA reads as TGTGCCAGCAGCCTAAAGACAGGGGCCTACGAGCAGTACTTC. Its translation: CASSLKTGAYEQYF.

V and J are TRBV7-2 and TRBJ2-1; 11 bases fit TRBD2. Germline V gene sequence: CDR1 SGHTA, CDR2 FQGNSA. CDR3 length: 17 amino acids. With 2 bases clipped from V and 5 bases from J, the junction kept 8 bases outside the gene matches. The CDR3 region is CASSLRTSGSWDNEQFF. The CDR3 DNA sequence: TGTGCCAGCAGCTTAAGGACTAGCGGGTCCTGGGACAATGAGCAGTTCTTC.

At least ten counts were recorded for this clonotype. The J gene is TRBJ2-7, the V gene TRBV5-6, with 16 bases fitting TRBD2. This CDR3 has 17 amino acids. Per germline, CDR1 SGHDT and CDR2 YYEEEE. With 0 bases clipped from V and 4 bases from J, the junction kept 4 bases outside the gene matches. As DNA, the CDR3 is TGTGCCAGCAGCTTGGGATTGGGACTAGCGGGGGGGTACGAGCAGTACTTC. Translating gives CASSLGLGLAGGYEQYF. Based on the CDR3 plus reference TRBV5-6 and TRBJ2-7, the full variable domain is DAGVTQSPTHLIKTRGQQVTLRCSPKSGHDTVSWYQQALGQGPQFIFQYYEEEERQRGNFPDRFSGHQFPNYSSELNVNALLLGDSALYLCASSLGLGLAGGYEQYFGPGTRLTVT.

This clonotype was recorded many times. This chain connects TRBV5-1 to TRBJ2-1, with D hard to call. The germline gives CDR1 SGHRS, CDR2 YFSETQ. Deletions cut 0 bases from V and 10 bases from J, with 8 bases between. The CDR3 is made up of 12 amino acids. The CDR3 sequence: CASSLDFGEQFF. The CDR3 DNA reads TGCGCCAGCAGCTTGGATTTCGGGGAGCAGTTCTTC. Drawing the rest from reference TRBV5-1 and TRBJ2-1, the complete variable domain is KAGVTQTPRYLIKTRGQQVTLSCSPISGHRSVSWYQQTPGQGLQFLFEYFSETQRNKGNFPGRFSGRQFSNSRSEMNVSTLELGDSALYLCASSLDFGEQFFGPGTRLTVL.

The chain uses TRBV9 and TRBJ2-2; D gene unclear. V lost 1 base and J lost 7, with 8 bases in between. CDR1 is SGDLS, CDR2 YYNGEE, per germline. The CDR3 consists of 13 residues. The chain's CDR3 is CASSVNAFGELFF. In DNA, the CDR3 is TGTGCCAGCAGCGTAAACGCCTTCGGGGAGCTGTTTTTT.

This clonotype was counted only a few times. The rearrangement uses TRBV2 and TRBJ1-6; 8 nucleotides agree with TRBD1. V gave up 6 bases and J gave up 10 bases; unmatched junction bases: 8. Germline V gene data show CDR1 as SNHLY and CDR2 as FYNNEI. The CDR3 length is 14 residues. The CDR3 sequence is CASRTGVSLSPLHF. In nucleotides, the CDR3 is TGTGCCAGCAGGACAGGGGTCTCGTTGTCACCCCTCCACTTT. Together with reference TRBV2 and TRBJ1-6, the CDR3 gives the full variable domain: EPEVTQTPSHQVTQMGQEVILRCVPISNHLYFYWYRQILGQKVEFLVSFYNNEISEKSEIFDDQFSVERPDGSNFTLKIRSTKLEDSAMYFCASRTGVSLSPLHFGNGTRLTVT.

This clonotype was seen only a few times. The rearrangement links TRBV6-5 to TRBJ2-5, with a tentative D call TRBD2 (5 bases). This CDR3 comprises 14 residues. The V gene lost 0 bases and the J gene lost 5 bases, with 10 bases spanning the gap. Germline lookup yields CDR1 MNHEY and CDR2 SVGAGI. The CDR3 loop reads CASSYSKASETQYF. DNA for the CDR3: TGTGCCAGCAGTTACTCGAAAGCTAGCGAGACCCAGTACTTC.

V usage is TRBV20-1 and J usage is TRBJ2-3, with TRBD2 as a possible D gene (5 bases). Germline V CDR1 and CDR2: DFQATT, SNEGSKA (reference sequence). The CDR3 has 13 residues. V dropped 4 bases and J dropped 2 bases, with 10 bases sitting between them. This CDR3 is CSATGIDTDTQYF. The CDR3 nucleotides are TGCAGTGCTACGGGGATAGACACAGATACGCAGTATTTT.

Ten or more counts support this clonotype. The chain carries TRBV29-1 and TRBJ2-7; 15 bases align to TRBD2. V lost 4 bases, J lost 6 bases, and 19 bases stayed unmatched. Looked up from germline, CDR1 is SQVTM and CDR2 is ANQGSEA. There are 19 residues in the CDR3. The CDR3: CSVAWTSGRALGRSGEQYF. CDR3 in DNA: TGCAGCGTTGCCTGGACTAGCGGGAGGGCCTTGGGTCGGTCGGGCGAGCAGTACTTC.

The rearrangement uses TRBV5-1 and TRBJ2-3; 8 nucleotides match TRBD1. Germline assignment: CDR1 SGHRS and CDR2 YFSETQ. The junction had 5 bases not matched to a gene; V was cut back by 3 bases and J by 2 bases. The CDR3 is 15 amino acids. The CDR3 bases are TGCGCCAGCAGCTCGGGGACAGGTTCCACAGATACGCAGTATTTT. Its translation is CASSSGTGSTDTQYF.

This clonotype was counted at least ten times. The gene calls are TRBV6-6 and TRBJ2-1; D not resolved. The CDR3 runs 13 residues. Trimming pared 6 bases from V and 0 bases from J, leaving 6 bases between. Per germline, CDR1 MNHNY and CDR2 SVGAGI (reference sequence). The CDR3 DNA sequence: TGTGCCAGCAGAGCTAGCTCCTACAATGAGCAGTTCTTC. Protein: CASRASSYNEQFF.